The subject of this entry is one T cell receptor beta chain. What it binds is not known. This sample was taken from a study of identifying expanded T cells in peripheral blood. General study points: Differentially abundant clones: roughly 1.2 between replicates, 16.4 at approximately 13 days, less than 25 at four.

Sequencing was performed with immunoSEQ multiplex PCR; in TCRdb, only in-frame clones are kept and a portion is missing. The sample records some 93,000 clones, approximately 86% being singletons. The TCR originated in a person aged 18 to 69 in good health. Sequencing was carried out using blood.

DNA for the CDR3: TGTGCCAGCAGCTCCTTCCGGGACCAAGAGACCCAGTACTTC. The encoded protein is CASSSFRDQETQYF. This chain connects TRBV11-2 to TRBJ2-5; D unresolved. This CDR3 has 14 amino acids. Germline V CDR1 and CDR2: SGHAT, FQNNGV. The V and J ends lost 4 bases and 0 bases respectively, with 9 bases between them.